This paragraph reports one T cell receptor (beta chain). The antigen is not known. Germline V lookup: CDR1 LNHDA, CDR2 SQIVND (reference sequence). V was trimmed by 1 base and J by 4 bases, leaving 4 bases between them. The CDR3 has 13 residues. The data were produced by immunoSEQ multiplex PCR, yet TCRdb's version contains in-frame clones alone and is incomplete. The sample shows 110,000 or so clones, 80% to 90% of them seen only once. This record comes from a study of cytomegalovirus exposure and HLA in healthy donors. Study observations and caveats: The study recorded 150 to 200 TCR beta chains that were cytomegalovirus-associated. TCR sequences were mostly rare, though some public TCRs occurred in many donors. Among the CMV-associated chains, three were confirmed in vitro as specific for CMV antigens.

The sequenced material came from PBMCs. The TCR was taken from a man younger than 35 in good health and CMV-seropositive. The chain has TRBV19 and TRBJ1-4, with D uncertain. The CDR3 coding sequence is TGTGCCAGTAGTATAGTCCTTAATGAAAAACTGTTTTTT. Residues: CASSIVLNEKLFF.